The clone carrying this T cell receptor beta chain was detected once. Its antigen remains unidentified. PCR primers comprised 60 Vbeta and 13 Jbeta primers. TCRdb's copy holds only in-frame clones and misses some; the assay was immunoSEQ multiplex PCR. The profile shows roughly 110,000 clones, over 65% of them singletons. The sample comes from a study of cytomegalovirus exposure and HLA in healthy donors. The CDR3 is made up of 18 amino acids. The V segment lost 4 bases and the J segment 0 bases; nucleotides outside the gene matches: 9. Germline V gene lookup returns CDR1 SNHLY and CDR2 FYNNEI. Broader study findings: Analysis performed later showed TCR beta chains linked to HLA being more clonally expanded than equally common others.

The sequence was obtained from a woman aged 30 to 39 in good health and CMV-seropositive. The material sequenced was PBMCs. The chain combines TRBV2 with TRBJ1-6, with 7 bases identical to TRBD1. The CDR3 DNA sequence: TGTGCCAGCAGTGCGGAGGGACAGAAGAGCTCCTATAATTCACCCCTCCACTTT. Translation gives CASSAEGQKSSYNSPLHF.